What follows describes a single T cell receptor beta chain. The target antigen is unknown. CDR3 size: 15 residues. CDR1 and CDR2 (germline): LNHDA, SQIVND (reference sequence). V trimming: 5 bases; J trimming: 0 bases; junction bases outside the gene matches: 2. Assay: immunoSEQ multiplex PCR; the TCRdb copy retains only in-frame clones and omits some. The data hold some 99,000 clones, with over 75% observed a single time. The sample belongs to a study of T cell responses to AZD1222 COVID-19 vaccine. The study, taken as a whole, reports: Females outnumbered males among donors, who were mostly white British; clonal diversity was possibly underestimated. CD4 TCRs associated with vaccination spanned spike, dominating at 160-218 and 743-854. Nearly half of unique spike-specific TCRs reportedly avoided B.1.351 and B.1.1.7 mutated regions.

Doses given second, at about 4 or about 12 weeks, were pooled. The sequence derives from an adult who received the AZD1222 COVID-19 vaccine. The chain recombines TRBV19 with TRBJ2-1, with 9 bases identical to TRBD1. This specimen was peripheral blood, taken 28 days after the second AZD1222 dose. The CDR3 DNA reads TGTGCCAGTAGTGGGGGACAGGGCTCCTACAATGAGCAGTTCTTC. It specifies CASSGGQGSYNEQFF.